What follows describes a single TCR beta chain. The CDR3 is 13 amino acids. V lost 2 bases and J lost 1, with 2 bases in between. From germline, CDR1 is MNHEY and CDR2 SVGAGI. These data belong to a study of blood T cell repertoires in COVID-19. Clones were read by immunoSEQ multiplex PCR, and TCRdb kept only the in-frame ones, dropping some. In the table there are hundreds of thousands of clones, approximately 85% of which are singletons. The source of this sequence is a human donor in a cohort sampled during active COVID-19. Sequenced input: peripheral blood. This chain links TRBV6-5 with TRBJ2-2; D uncertain. The CDR3 DNA reads TGTGCCAGCAGTTACCAGAACACCGGGGAGCTGTTTTTT. Its translation: CASSYQNTGELFF.